Below are 21 T cell receptor beta chains sequenced from a single sample in a study of human T cells and chemical hapten exposure. TCRdb reanalysed the RACE reads using MiXCR and keeps one entry per CDR3 protein. In the table there are about 84,000 distinct CDR3 sequences, about 10% of which are singletons. Sample time point: patch test 2, 6 weeks after DPC sensitization. Stated treatment: therapeutic diphenylcyclopropenone sensitization with weekly scalp DPC. The source was whole blood, collected in connection with sensitization to the hapten diphenylcyclopropenone (DPC). These receptors originate from a woman between 50 and 59 years old with alopecia areata. Some clones in this sample may be carry-over from other donors' samples.

This clonotype was found many times. The V gene is TRBV11-2, the J gene TRBJ1-4; 8 nucleotides align to TRBD1. Germline-derived CDR1 and CDR2 are SGHAT and FQNNGV. There are 13 residues in the CDR3. V lost 3 bases, J lost 10 bases, and 4 bases stayed unmatched. In nucleotides, the CDR3 is TGTGCCAGCAGCTTTGACAGGGGAGGAAAACTGTTTTTT. Its protein is CASSFDRGGKLFF.

The sample holds many counts of this clonotype. The genes are TRBV15 and TRBJ2-7; D may match TRBD1 or TRBD2 (5 bases each). CDR3 size: 13 residues. The germline V gene encodes CDR1 LNHNV and CDR2 YYDKDF (reference sequence). The germline V and J ends were trimmed by 3 bases and 2 bases, with 8 bases remaining between them. In DNA form, the CDR3 reads TGTGCCACCAGCAGGGGACCGGCCTACGAGCAGTACTTC. Residues: CATSRGPAYEQYF.

This clonotype was counted ten times or more. The chain joins TRBV7-8 to TRBJ2-6; D is ambiguous. The CDR3 contains 12 residues. V was pared by 0 bases and J by 13 bases, with 7 bases between. Germline V gene lookup returns CDR1 SGHVS and CDR2 FQNEAQ. This CDR3 reads CASSLALGVLTF. Here the CDR3 DNA reads TGTGCCAGCAGCTTAGCGTTGGGTGTCCTGACTTTC.

This clonotype occurred many times. The rearrangement uses TRBV20-1 and TRBJ2-1, with 11 bases lining up with TRBD2. Per the germline V gene, CDR1 is DFQATT and CDR2 is SNEGSKA (reference sequence). The CDR3 extends over 15 amino acids. Germline trimming cut 6 bases from V and 7 bases from J; bases unmatched to any gene: 11. The CDR3 coding sequence is TGCAGTGCCTCATTAGCGGGAGGGGGTCTAAATGAGCAGTTCTTC. Its protein product is CSASLAGGGLNEQFF.

This clonotype was picked up many times. The rearrangement joins TRBV4-1 to TRBJ2-5; 8 bases fit TRBD2. Germline loops: CDR1 MGHRA, CDR2 YSYEKL. V trimming: 5 bases; J trimming: 3 bases; junction bases outside the gene matches: 8. There are 15 residues in the CDR3. The CDR3 nucleotides read TGCGCCAGCAGCAGAGGACTAGCCCTCGAAGAGACCCAGTACTTC. Translation gives CASSRGLALEETQYF.

This clonotype was counted ten times or more. The V gene is TRBV7-9, the J gene TRBJ1-5, with TRBD1 as a possible D gene (6 bases). CDR1 is SEHNR, CDR2 FQNEAQ, per germline (reference sequence). V lost 2 bases, J lost 9 bases, and 11 bases lay in between. The CDR3 runs to 13 residues. CDR3 in amino acids: CASSLSGGVPQHF. For the CDR3, the DNA is TGTGCCAGCAGCTTATCGGGGGGCGTGCCCCAGCATTTT.

This clonotype was recorded only once. The chain joins TRBV28 to TRBJ2-3; D perhaps matches TRBD2 (6 bases). V lost 5 bases and J lost 0, with 12 bases in between. The CDR3 covers 15 residues. The germline CDR1 and CDR2 sequences are MDHEN and SYDVKM. DNA for the CDR3: TGTGCCAGCAGTGGCGCGGGAAAAAGCACAGATACGCAGTATTTT. Its protein is CASSGAGKSTDTQYF.

The chain is built from TRBV11-3 and TRBJ2-2, with TRBD1 matching 9 bases. V was clipped by 5 bases and J by 2 bases; unmatched bases: 3. The CDR3 consists of 15 residues. CDR1 is SGHNT, CDR2 YENEEA, per germline. CDR3 sequence (DNA): TGTGCCAGCAGCGAGGGACAGGGTAACACCGGGGAGCTGTTTTTT. Translating gives CASSEGQGNTGELFF. The whole variable domain, remainder taken from reference TRBV11-3 and TRBJ2-2, is EAGVVQSPRYKIIEKKQPVAFWCNPISGHNTLYWYLQNLGQGPELLIRYENEEAVDDSQLPKDRFSAERLKGVDSTLKIQPAELGDSAVYLCASSEGQGNTGELFFGEGSRLTVL.

The V call is TRBV7-9, the J call TRBJ1-3, with 7 bases fitting TRBD1. This CDR3 spans 14 amino acids. V gave up 5 bases and J gave up 2 bases; unmatched junction bases: 3. CDR1 and CDR2 from the germline V gene are SEHNR and FQNEAQ (reference sequence). DNA of the CDR3: TGTGCCAGCAGCCCCACAGGGGCTGGAAACACCATATATTTT. Its translation is CASSPTGAGNTIYF.

This clonotype came up many times. V and J are TRBV28 and TRBJ2-2, with D uncertain. The V gene lost 7 bases and the J gene lost 5 bases, with 14 bases spanning the gap. This CDR3 has 14 amino acids. Germline assignment: CDR1 MDHEN and CDR2 SYDVKM. CDR3: CASKYSAQTGELFF. The CDR3 DNA sequence: TGTGCCAGCAAGTATTCAGCTCAGACCGGGGAGCTGTTTTTT.

The chain has TRBV10-2 and TRBJ1-1, with a possible D match to TRBD1 (6 bases). CDR3 length: 16 residues. Trimming removed 0 bases at V and 4 bases at J, with 15 bases between. Per germline, CDR1 WSHSY and CDR2 SAAADI. The CDR3 loop is CASSESGVRGGTEAFF. The DNA of the CDR3 is TGCGCCAGCAGTGAGTCTGGTGTCAGGGGAGGCACTGAAGCTTTCTTT.

The rearrangement uses TRBV7-7 and TRBJ1-3; the D is unclear. The ends were cut back, 5 bases at V and 4 bases at J, with 12 bases in the middle. Germline CDR1 and CDR2: SSHAT and FNYEAQ (reference sequence). The CDR3 totals 14 residues. The CDR3 sequence is CASSPEGPGNTIYF. DNA of the CDR3: TGTGCCAGCAGCCCCGAGGGTCCAGGAAACACCATATATTTT. The whole variable domain, filled in from reference TRBV7-7 and TRBJ1-3, reads GAGVSQSPRYKVTKRGQDVTLRCDPISSHATLYWYQQALGQGPEFLTYFNYEAQPDKSGLPSDRFSAERPEGSISTLTIQRTEQRDSAMYRCASSPEGPGNTIYFGEGSWLTVV.

This clonotype was seen at least ten times. The CDR3 spells CASKFTGNNQPQHF. DNA for the CDR3: TGTGCCAGCAAGTTTACAGGGAACAATCAGCCCCAGCATTTT. The chain employs TRBV2 and TRBJ1-5; tentative D call: TRBD1 (6 bases). The CDR3 has 14 amino acids. CDR1 is SNHLY, CDR2 FYNNEI, per germline. V lost 7 bases, J lost 3 bases, and 13 bases lay in between.

This clonotype was observed a handful of times. The chain employs TRBV30 and TRBJ2-1; 10 bases match TRBD2. V lost 5 bases to trimming and J lost 6 bases; unmatched junction nucleotides: 19. Germline loops: CDR1 GTSNPN, CDR2 SVGIG (reference sequence). There are 18 residues in the CDR3. CDR3 residues: CAWAPGLAAASSGNEQFF. The CDR3 DNA reads as TGTGCCTGGGCCCCCGGACTAGCGGCCGCCTCTTCGGGCAATGAGCAGTTCTTC.

This clonotype was found many times. The V and J genes are TRBV11-2 and TRBJ1-2, with D unresolved. V lost 1 base to trimming and J lost 5 bases, with 17 bases between them. The germline gives CDR1 SGHAT, CDR2 FQNNGV. The CDR3 has 16 amino acids. The CDR3 DNA follows: TGTGCCAGCAGCTTAGGGTTGTTGCAGGCGGATTATGGCTACACCTTC. Residues: CASSLGLLQADYGYTF. Variable domain in full (rest from reference TRBV11-2 and TRBJ1-2): EAGVAQSPRYKIIEKRQSVAFWCNPISGHATLYWYQQILGQGPKLLIQFQNNGVVDDSQLPKDRFSAERLKGVDSTLKIQPAKLEDSAVYLCASSLGLLQADYGYTFGSGTRLTVV.

This clonotype was counted ten times or more. The chain carries TRBV30 and TRBJ2-5; 8 nucleotides match TRBD2. V lost 1 base to trimming and J lost 5 bases; unmatched junction nucleotides: 9. The CDR3 covers 15 residues. CDR1 and CDR2 from the germline V gene are GTSNPN and SVGIG (reference sequence). The CDR3, as DNA: TGTGCCTGGAGTGACCGGAGACTAGCGCGCGAGACCCAGTACTTC. Protein sequence: CAWSDRRLARETQYF.

This clonotype occurred many times. The V and J genes are TRBV7-2 and TRBJ2-3, with D unresolved. Looked up from germline, CDR1 is SGHTA and CDR2 is FQGNSA. V was cut by 5 bases and J by 2 bases, with 11 bases left in between. The CDR3 has 14 residues. The CDR3 reads CASSDNTYTDTQYF. In DNA form, the CDR3 reads TGTGCCAGCAGCGACAATACATACACAGATACGCAGTATTTT.

This clonotype has just a few counts. V and J are TRBV7-9 and TRBJ2-7; D perhaps matches TRBD1 (5 bases). Germline V lookup: CDR1 SEHNR, CDR2 FQNEAQ (reference sequence). Trimming took 1 base from V and 6 from J, leaving 10 bases between them. This CDR3 has 13 amino acids. CDR3 DNA sequence: TGTGCCAGCAGCTTAGAGGGGCGACGCGAGCAGTACTTC. Protein sequence: CASSLEGRREQYF.

This clonotype was picked up a small number of times. The CDR3, as DNA: TGTGCCAGCAGTTTGTATCCCGTCCAAACGAACACTGAAGCTTTCTTT. Amino acid sequence: CASSLYPVQTNTEAFF. This sequence joins TRBV27 and TRBJ1-1; no clear D gene. V gave up 3 bases and J gave up 1 base, with 15 bases separating them. Germline lookup yields CDR1 MNHEY and CDR2 SMNVEV (reference sequence). The CDR3 runs to 16 residues.

The chain uses TRBV11-3 and TRBJ2-3; 7 bases match TRBD2. This CDR3 region has 18 residues. Trimming at V came to 2 bases and at J to 2 bases, leaving 13 bases not matched to a gene. Germline V gene sequence: CDR1 SGHNT, CDR2 YENEEA. The DNA of the CDR3 is TGTGCCAGCAGCTTAAGACGGGGATTAGCGGGCACCACAGATACGCAGTATTTT. It codes for CASSLRRGLAGTTDTQYF.

This clonotype has ten or more counts. The chain is built from TRBV12-3 or TRBV12-4 and TRBJ1-5, with 8 bases lining up with TRBD1. The CDR3 loop spans 15 amino acids. V was clipped by 6 bases and J by 2 bases; unmatched bases: 6. The CDR3 region is CASSYGQGRNQPQHF. The CDR3 DNA sequence: TGTGCCAGCAGCTACGGACAGGGCCGCAATCAGCCCCAGCATTTT.